The rows below give T cell receptor beta chains drawn from one sample of a study of PD-L1 blockade in urothelial cancer. Generated by immunoSEQ multiplex PCR, the TCRdb table keeps only in-frame clones and is missing some. The profile shows about 70,000 clones, approximately 80% of them singletons. The source was PBMCs, collected around atezolizumab (anti-PD-L1) treatment. The source is a man in his sixties or seventies with urothelial cancer. The CDR3 runs from the conserved cysteine through the conserved F or W. Each record gives: V gene, CDR3 protein.

>TRBV2
CASSDPGQGNEKLFF
>TRBV5-1
CASSLGSSSYEQYF
>TRBV19
CASSRTGGSNTEAFF
>TRBV7-2
CASSFLAGSSTDTQYF
>TRBV5-1
CASSPTSDSMNTEAFF
>TRBV9
CASSPLAGGTYNEQFF
>TRBV7-6
CASSPGLAGEGEQFF
>TRBV11-2
CASSSRTGTDTQYF
>TRBV11-2
CASSFSPGGSGSSGGELFF
>TRBV2
CASSGLGLASDEQFF
>TRBV6-5
CASSYDRRETQYF
>TRBV9
CASSVGGGGYEQYF
>TRBV5-6
CASNPTPSNYGYTF
>TRBV6-5
CASSYSVTGSEQYF
>TRBV27
CASSLRGGRTNEKLFF
>TRBV29-1
CSVVGGSTYEQYF
>TRBV2
CASSDVKGVTTGFF
>TRBV11-2
CASSSAGVKFF
>TRBV7-2
CASSLRLAGADTQYF
>TRBV5-1
CASSHIRGSYNEQFF
>TRBV18
CASRGEGPYEQYF
>TRBV5-4
CASSLGTSGSTDTQYF
>TRBV11-1
CASSLGTSGSFEQYF
>TRBV5-4
CASSLMGQTYNEQFF
>TRBV25-1
CASSRATGTGRTGELFF
>TRBV27
CASSGAGQPRGNEQFF
>TRBV7-9
CASSQGQGGDGAQETQYF
>TRBV5-6
CASIFRDRWAYGYTF
>TRBV27
CASSDLGTGGYGLFF
>TRBV10-2
CASSDRPTYNEQFF
>TRBV28
CASSSTGTRLYEQYF
>TRBV28
CASSLRRDRGNYGYTF
>TRBV2
CASTEVSGPAYEQYF
>TRBV5-1
CASSLQDSIQETQYF
>TRBV15
CATSRVKGGSEKLFF
>TRBV4-2
CASSSTGQGASQPQHF
>TRBV7-8
CASSLGGTANQPQHF
>TRBV19
CASSRQKSYEQYF
>TRBV30
CAWSVIGGWDTEAFF
>TRBV5-4
CASRPARGPNTEAFF
>TRBV6-1
CANADLNTEAFF
>TRBV11-2
CASSFRTSGRPEELFF
>TRBV18
CASSSLPSGRATDTQYF
>TRBV10-3
CAIREPRTEAFF
>TRBV7-9
CASSFRTSGLTDTQYF
>TRBV16
CASSQSRAADTQYF
>TRBV18
CASSPPGGLVNTIYF
>TRBV21-1
CASSSRGPNYGYTF
>TRBV19
CASSITGPLSNEQFF
>TRBV5-1
CASSLVTYNEQFF
>TRBV11-3
CASSFLSGELFF
>TRBV11-1
CASSSRGATYNEQFF
>TRBV7-2
CASSSGQRIQPQHF
>TRBV20-1
CSASLKNEQFF
>TRBV12-2
CASRSFSGGLEALKYF